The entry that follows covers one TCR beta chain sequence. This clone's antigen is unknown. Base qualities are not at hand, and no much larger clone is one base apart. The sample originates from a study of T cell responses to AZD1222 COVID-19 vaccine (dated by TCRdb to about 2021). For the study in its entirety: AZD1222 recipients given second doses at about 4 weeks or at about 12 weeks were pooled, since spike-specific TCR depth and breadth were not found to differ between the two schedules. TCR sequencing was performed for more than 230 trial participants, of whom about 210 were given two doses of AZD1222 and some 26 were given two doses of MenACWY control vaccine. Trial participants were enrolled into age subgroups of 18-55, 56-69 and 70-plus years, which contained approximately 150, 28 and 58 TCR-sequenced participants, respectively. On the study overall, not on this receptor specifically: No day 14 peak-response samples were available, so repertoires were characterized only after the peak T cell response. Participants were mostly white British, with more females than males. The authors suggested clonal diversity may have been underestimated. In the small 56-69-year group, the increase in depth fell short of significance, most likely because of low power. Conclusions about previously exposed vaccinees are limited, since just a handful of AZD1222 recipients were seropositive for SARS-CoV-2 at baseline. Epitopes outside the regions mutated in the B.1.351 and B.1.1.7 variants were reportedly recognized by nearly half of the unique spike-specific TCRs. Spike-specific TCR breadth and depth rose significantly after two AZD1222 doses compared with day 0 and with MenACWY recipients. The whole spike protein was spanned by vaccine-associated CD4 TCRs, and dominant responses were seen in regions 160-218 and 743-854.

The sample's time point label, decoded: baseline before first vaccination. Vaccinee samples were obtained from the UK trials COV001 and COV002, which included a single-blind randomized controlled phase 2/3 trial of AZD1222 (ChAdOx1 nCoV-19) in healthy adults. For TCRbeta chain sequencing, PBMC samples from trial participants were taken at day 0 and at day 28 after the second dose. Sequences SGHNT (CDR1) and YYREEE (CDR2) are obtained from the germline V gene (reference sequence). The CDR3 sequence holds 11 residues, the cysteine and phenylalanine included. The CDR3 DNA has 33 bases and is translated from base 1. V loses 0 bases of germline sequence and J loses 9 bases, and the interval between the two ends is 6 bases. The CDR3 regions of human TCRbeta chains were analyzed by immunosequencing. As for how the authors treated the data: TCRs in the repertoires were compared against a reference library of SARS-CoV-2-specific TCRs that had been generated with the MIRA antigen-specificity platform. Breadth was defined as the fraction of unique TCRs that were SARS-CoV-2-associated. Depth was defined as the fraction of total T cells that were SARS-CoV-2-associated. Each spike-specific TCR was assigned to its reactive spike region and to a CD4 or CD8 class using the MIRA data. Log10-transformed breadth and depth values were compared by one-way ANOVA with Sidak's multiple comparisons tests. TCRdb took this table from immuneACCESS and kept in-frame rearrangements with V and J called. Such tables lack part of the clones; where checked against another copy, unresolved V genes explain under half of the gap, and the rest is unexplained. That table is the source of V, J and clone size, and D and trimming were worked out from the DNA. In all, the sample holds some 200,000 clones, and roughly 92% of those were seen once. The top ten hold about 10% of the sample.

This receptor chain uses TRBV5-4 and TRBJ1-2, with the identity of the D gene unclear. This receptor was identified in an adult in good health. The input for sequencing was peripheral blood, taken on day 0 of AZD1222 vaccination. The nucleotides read TGTGCCAGCAGCTTGGAAAGTAGCTACACCTTC. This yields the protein CASSLESSYTF.